The 8 T cell receptor beta chains listed next were all sequenced from one sample in a study of T cell responses to AZD1222 COVID-19 vaccine. The method was immunoSEQ multiplex PCR; TCRdb's version includes in-frame clones alone and lacks a portion of them. The repertoire holds some 120,000 clones, with over 80% as singletons. The specimen was peripheral blood, collected on day 0 of AZD1222 vaccination. These receptor sequences come from an adult in good health.

The gene calls are TRBV18 and TRBJ1-2; D gene ambiguous. The CDR3 extends over 15 amino acids. V lost 4 bases to trimming and J lost 0 bases, with 12 bases between them. Looked up from germline, CDR1 is KGHSH and CDR2 is LQKENI. This chain's CDR3 is CASSRGESANYGYTF. CDR3 coding DNA: TGTGCCAGCTCACGCGGGGAATCAGCTAACTATGGCTACACCTTC.

V usage is TRBV19 and J usage is TRBJ1-2; maybe TRBD1 (6 bases). Germline CDR1 reads LNHDA; CDR2 reads SQIVND (reference sequence). This CDR3 contains 15 residues. The V end lost 3 bases, the J end lost 7 bases, and 18 bases lay between the germline ends. Here the CDR3 reads CASSIPQQGFGGYTF. Here the CDR3 DNA reads TGTGCCAGTAGTATCCCCCAACAGGGCTTCGGTGGCTACACCTTC.

The chain is built from TRBV5-1 and TRBJ1-1, with 7 bases fitting TRBD1. After removal of 4 bases from V and 1 base from J, the junction contained 7 bases not matched to a gene. Per the germline V gene, CDR1 is SGHRS and CDR2 is YFSETQ. The CDR3 consists of 15 residues. The CDR3 is CASSPETGRNTEAFF. The CDR3 nucleotides read TGCGCCAGCAGCCCGGAGACAGGGCGGAACACTGAAGCTTTCTTT.

The CDR3 protein is CASSLAGGMSYNEQFF. The CDR3 nucleotides are TGCGCCAGCAGCTTGGCCGGGGGGATGTCCTACAATGAGCAGTTCTTC. The chain recombines TRBV5-1 with TRBJ2-1; 7 nucleotides match TRBD2. The CDR3 runs 16 residues. J was trimmed by 1 base and V by 0 bases; bases with no gene match: 4. CDR1 and CDR2 (germline): SGHRS, YFSETQ.

This chain uses TRBV2 with TRBJ1-6, with 11 bases matching TRBD1. The V gene end was trimmed by 6 bases and the J gene end by 4 bases; junction bases not matched to a gene: 2. Germline CDR1 SNHLY, CDR2 FYNNEI. CDR3 length: 15 residues. The CDR3 loop is CASRRDRGYNSPLHF. The CDR3, as DNA: TGTGCCAGCAGACGGGACAGGGGGTATAATTCACCCCTCCACTTT.

The chain is built from TRBV11-3 and TRBJ1-1; 7 nucleotides align to TRBD1. CDR1 is SGHNT, CDR2 YENEEA, per germline. The CDR3 has 13 amino acids. The trim removed 1 base at V and 6 bases at J, leaving 2 bases unmatched. This CDR3 is CASSLGQGSEAFF. CDR3 nucleotide sequence: TGTGCCAGCAGCTTAGGACAGGGCTCTGAAGCTTTCTTT.

The chain joins TRBV6-5 to TRBJ2-1; TRBD1 or TRBD2 may be the D gene (5 bases each). The CDR3 spans 15 residues. CDR1 is MNHEY, CDR2 SVGAGI, per germline. The germline V and J ends were trimmed by 2 bases and 5 bases, with 13 bases remaining between them. The CDR3 protein is CASSYGASFDNEQFF. Written as DNA, the CDR3 is TGTGCCAGCAGTTACGGGGCTAGCTTTGACAATGAGCAGTTCTTC.

The J gene is TRBJ2-7, the V gene TRBV5-6; 9 nucleotides match TRBD1. CDR3 size: 15 residues. V shed 2 bases and J 4 bases; nucleotides not matched to a gene: 7. Looked up from germline, CDR1 is SGHDT and CDR2 is YYEEEE. CDR3 in amino acids: CASSFGTGSLYEQYF. The CDR3 region has the DNA TGTGCCAGCAGCTTCGGGACAGGGAGTTTGTACGAGCAGTACTTC. Full variable domain (outside the CDR3, taken from reference TRBV5-6 and TRBJ2-7): DAGVTQSPTHLIKTRGQQVTLRCSPKSGHDTVSWYQQALGQGPQFIFQYYEEEERQRGNFPDRFSGHQFPNYSSELNVNALLLGDSALYLCASSFGTGSLYEQYFGPGTRLTVT.